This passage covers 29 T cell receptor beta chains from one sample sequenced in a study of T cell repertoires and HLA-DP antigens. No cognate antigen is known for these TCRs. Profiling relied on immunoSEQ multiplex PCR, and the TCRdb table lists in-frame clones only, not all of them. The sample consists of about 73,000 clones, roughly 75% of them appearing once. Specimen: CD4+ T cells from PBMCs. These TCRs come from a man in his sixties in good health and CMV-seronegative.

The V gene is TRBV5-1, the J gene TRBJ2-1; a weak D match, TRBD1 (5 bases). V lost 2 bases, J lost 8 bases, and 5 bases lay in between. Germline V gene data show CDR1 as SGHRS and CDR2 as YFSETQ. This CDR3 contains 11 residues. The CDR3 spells CASSLQDEQFF. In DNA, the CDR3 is TGCGCCAGCAGCTTACAGGATGAGCAGTTCTTC.

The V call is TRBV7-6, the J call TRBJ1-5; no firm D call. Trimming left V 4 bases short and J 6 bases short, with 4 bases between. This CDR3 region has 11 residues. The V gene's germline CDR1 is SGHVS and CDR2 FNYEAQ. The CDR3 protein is CASSSRQPQHF. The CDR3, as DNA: TGTGCCAGCAGCTCGCGTCAGCCCCAGCATTTT. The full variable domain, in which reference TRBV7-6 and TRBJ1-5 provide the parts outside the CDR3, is GAGVSQSPRYKVTKRGQDVALRCDPISGHVSLYWYRQALGQGPEFLTYFNYEAQQDKSGLPNDRFSAERPEGSISTLTIQRTEQRDSAMYRCASSSRQPQHFGDGTRLSIL.

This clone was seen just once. CDR3 sequence reads: CASSVSLAAYDEQFF. CDR3 coding DNA: TGTGCCAGCAGCGTCAGTCTAGCGGCATACGATGAGCAGTTCTTC. The gene calls are TRBV9 and TRBJ2-1, with 7 bases identical to TRBD2. CDR1 and CDR2 (germline): SGDLS, YYNGEE. With V trimmed by 2 bases and J by 8 bases, 10 bases remained unmatched. The CDR3 is 15 amino acids. The whole variable domain, filled in from reference TRBV9 and TRBJ2-1, reads DSGVTQTPKHLITATGQRVTLRCSPRSGDLSVYWYQQSLDQGLQFLIQYYNGEERAKGNILERFSAQQFPDLHSELNLSSLELGDSALYFCASSVSLAAYDEQFFGPGTRLTVL.

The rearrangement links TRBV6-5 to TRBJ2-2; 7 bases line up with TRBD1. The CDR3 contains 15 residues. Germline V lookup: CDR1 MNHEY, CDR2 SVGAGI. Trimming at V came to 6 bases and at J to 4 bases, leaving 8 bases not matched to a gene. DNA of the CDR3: TGTGCCAGCAGAGCTGACAGGGCGAGCACCGGGGAGCTGTTTTTT. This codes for CASRADRASTGELFF.

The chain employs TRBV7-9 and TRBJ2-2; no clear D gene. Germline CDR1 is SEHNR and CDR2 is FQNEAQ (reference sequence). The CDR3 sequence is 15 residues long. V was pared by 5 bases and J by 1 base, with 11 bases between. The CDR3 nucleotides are TGTGCCAGCAGCAAATATCAACAGAACACCGGGGAGCTGTTTTTT. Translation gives CASSKYQQNTGELFF. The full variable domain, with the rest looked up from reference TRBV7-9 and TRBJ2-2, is DTGVSQNPRHKITKRGQNVTFRCDPISEHNRLYWYRQTLGQGPEFLTYFQNEAQLEKSRLLSDRFSAERPKGSFSTLEIQRTEQGDSAMYLCASSKYQQNTGELFFGEGSRLTVL.

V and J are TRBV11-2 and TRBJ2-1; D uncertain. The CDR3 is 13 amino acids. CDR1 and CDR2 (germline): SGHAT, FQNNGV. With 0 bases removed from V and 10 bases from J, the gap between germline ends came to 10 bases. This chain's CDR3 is CASSLDRQGEQFF. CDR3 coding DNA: TGTGCCAGCAGCTTAGACCGACAAGGCGAGCAGTTCTTC.

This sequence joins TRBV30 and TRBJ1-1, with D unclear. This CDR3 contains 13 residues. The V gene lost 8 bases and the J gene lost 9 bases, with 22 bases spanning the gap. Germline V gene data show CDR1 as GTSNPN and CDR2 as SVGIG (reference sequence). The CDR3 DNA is TGTGCCGCCGGACCCCCCATGGGCCGGAAAGCTTTCTTT. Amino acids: CAAGPPMGRKAFF.

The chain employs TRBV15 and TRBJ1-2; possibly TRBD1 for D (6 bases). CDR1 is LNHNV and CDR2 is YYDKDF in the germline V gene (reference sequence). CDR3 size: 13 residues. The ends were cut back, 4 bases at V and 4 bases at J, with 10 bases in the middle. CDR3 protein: CATSNEGGYGYTF. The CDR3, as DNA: TGTGCCACCAGCAACGAGGGGGGCTATGGCTACACCTTC.

This chain's CDR3 is CASSLAAVDTGELFF. The DNA for the CDR3 is TGTGCCAGCAGCTTAGCGGCGGTTGACACCGGGGAGCTGTTTTTT. The chain carries TRBV7-2 and TRBJ2-2; D gene unclear. From germline, CDR1 is SGHTA and CDR2 FQGNSA. This CDR3 is 15 amino acids long. The V end lost 0 bases, the J end lost 3 bases, and 8 bases lay between the germline ends. The complete variable domain, with remaining parts taken from reference TRBV7-2 and TRBJ2-2, reads GAGVSQSPSNKVTEKGKDVELRCDPISGHTALYWYRQSLGQGLEFLIYFQGNSAPDKSGLPSDRFSAERTGGSVSTLTIQRTQQEDSAVYLCASSLAAVDTGELFFGEGSRLTVL.

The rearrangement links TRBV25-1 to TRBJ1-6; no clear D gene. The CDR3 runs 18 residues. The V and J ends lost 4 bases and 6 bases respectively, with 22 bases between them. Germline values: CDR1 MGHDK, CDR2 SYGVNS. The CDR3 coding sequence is TGTGCCAGCAGTGCCACGTCCTCCTCTGGTCGAATTAATTCACCCCTCCACTTT. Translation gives CASSATSSSGRINSPLHF. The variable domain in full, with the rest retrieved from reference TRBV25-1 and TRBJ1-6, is EADIYQTPRYLVIGTGKKITLECSQTMGHDKMYWYQQDPGMELHLIHYSYGVNSTEKGDLSSESTVSRIRTEHFPLTLESARPSHTSQYLCASSATSSSGRINSPLHFGNGTRLTVT.

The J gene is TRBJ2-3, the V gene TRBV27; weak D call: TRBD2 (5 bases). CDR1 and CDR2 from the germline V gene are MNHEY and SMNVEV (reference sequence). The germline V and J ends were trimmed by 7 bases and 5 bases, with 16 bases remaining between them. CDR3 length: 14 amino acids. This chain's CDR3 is CASTTTARGDTQYF. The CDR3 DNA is TGTGCCAGCACCACCACAGCCCGGGGAGATACGCAGTATTTT.

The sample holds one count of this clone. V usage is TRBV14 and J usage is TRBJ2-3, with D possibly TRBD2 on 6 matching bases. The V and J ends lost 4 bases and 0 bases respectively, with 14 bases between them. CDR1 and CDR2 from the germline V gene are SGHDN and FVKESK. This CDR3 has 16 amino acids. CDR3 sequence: CASSPLGGASTDTQYF. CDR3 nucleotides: TGTGCCAGCAGCCCCTTGGGCGGGGCTAGCACAGATACGCAGTATTTT.

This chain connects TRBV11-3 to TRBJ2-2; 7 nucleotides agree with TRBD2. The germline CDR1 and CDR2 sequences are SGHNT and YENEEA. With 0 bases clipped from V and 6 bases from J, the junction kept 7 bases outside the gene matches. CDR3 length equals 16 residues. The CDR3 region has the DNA TGTGCCAGCAGCTTAGATCTCACTAGCGCTCCCGGGGAGCTGTTTTTT. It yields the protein CASSLDLTSAPGELFF.

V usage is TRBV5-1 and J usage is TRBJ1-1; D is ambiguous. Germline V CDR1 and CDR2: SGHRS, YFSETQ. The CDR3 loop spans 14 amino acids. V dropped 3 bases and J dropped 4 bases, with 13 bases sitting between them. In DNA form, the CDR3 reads TGCGCCAGCAGCTCAACAAACACCGGCACTGAAGCTTTCTTT. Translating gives CASSSTNTGTEAFF.

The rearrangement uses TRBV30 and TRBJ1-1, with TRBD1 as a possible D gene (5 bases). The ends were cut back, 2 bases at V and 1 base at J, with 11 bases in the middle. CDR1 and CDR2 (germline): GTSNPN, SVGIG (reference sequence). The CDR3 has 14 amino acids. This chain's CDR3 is CAWSNGAENTEAFF. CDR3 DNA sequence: TGTGCCTGGAGTAACGGGGCCGAGAACACTGAAGCTTTCTTT. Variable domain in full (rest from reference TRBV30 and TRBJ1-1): SQTIHQWPATLVQPVGSPLSLECTVEGTSNPNLYWYRQAAGRGLQLLFYSVGIGQISSEVPQNLSASRPQDRQFILSSKKLLLSDSGFYLCAWSNGAENTEAFFGQGTRLTVV.

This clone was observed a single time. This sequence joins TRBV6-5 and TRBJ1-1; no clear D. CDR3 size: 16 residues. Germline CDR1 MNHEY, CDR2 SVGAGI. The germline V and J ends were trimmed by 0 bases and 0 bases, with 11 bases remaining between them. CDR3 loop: CASSYSSGRLNTEAFF. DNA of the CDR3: TGTGCCAGCAGTTACTCGTCCGGACGATTGAACACTGAAGCTTTCTTT.

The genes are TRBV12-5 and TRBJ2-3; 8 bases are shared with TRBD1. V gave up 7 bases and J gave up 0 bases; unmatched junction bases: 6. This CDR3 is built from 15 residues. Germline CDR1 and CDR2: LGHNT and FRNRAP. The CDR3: CASASGQVSTDTQYF. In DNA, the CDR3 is TGTGCTAGTGCCTCGGGACAGGTTAGCACAGATACGCAGTATTTT.

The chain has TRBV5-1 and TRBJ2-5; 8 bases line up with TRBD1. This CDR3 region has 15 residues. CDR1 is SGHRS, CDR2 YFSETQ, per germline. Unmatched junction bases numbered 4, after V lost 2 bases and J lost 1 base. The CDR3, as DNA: TGCGCCAGCAGCTTTCGACAGGGGTCCCAAGAGACCCAGTACTTC. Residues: CASSFRQGSQETQYF.

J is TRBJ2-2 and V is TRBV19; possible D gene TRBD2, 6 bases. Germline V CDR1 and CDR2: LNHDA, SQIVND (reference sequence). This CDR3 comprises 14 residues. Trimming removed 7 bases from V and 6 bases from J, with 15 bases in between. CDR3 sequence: CASNRGAGSGELFF. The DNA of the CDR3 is TGTGCCAGTAATCGCGGGGCGGGATCCGGGGAGCTGTTTTTT.

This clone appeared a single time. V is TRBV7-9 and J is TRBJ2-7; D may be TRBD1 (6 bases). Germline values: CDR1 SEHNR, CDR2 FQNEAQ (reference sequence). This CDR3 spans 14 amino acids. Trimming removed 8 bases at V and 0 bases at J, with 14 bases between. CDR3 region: CASARQANSYEQYF. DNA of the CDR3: TGTGCCAGCGCGCGACAGGCCAACTCCTACGAGCAGTACTTC.

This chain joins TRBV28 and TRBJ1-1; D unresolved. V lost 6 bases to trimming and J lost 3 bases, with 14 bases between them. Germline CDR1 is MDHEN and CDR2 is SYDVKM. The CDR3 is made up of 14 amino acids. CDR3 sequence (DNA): TGTGCCAGCAGGCTCGACGAGGTGCACACTGAAGCTTTCTTT. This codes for CASRLDEVHTEAFF.

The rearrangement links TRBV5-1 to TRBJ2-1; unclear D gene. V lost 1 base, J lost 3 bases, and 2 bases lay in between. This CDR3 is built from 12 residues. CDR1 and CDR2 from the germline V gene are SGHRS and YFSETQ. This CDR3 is CASSLSYNEQFF. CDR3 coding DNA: TGCGCCAGCAGCTTGAGCTACAATGAGCAGTTCTTC.

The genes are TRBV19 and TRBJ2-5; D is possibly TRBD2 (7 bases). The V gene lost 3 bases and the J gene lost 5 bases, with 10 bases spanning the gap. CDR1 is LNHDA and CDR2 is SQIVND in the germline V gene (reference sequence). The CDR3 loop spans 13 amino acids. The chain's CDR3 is CASSMGGGETQYF. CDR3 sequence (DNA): TGTGCCAGTAGTATGGGAGGGGGGGAGACCCAGTACTTC.

The CDR3 bases are TGTGCCGGACAGGGTGGTCCTAATGAAAAACTGTTTTTT. This codes for CAGQGGPNEKLFF. The gene calls are TRBV30 and TRBJ1-4; 8 bases map to TRBD1. Germline V gene data show CDR1 as GTSNPN and CDR2 as SVGIG (reference sequence). V trimming: 8 bases; J trimming: 3 bases; junction bases outside the gene matches: 5. The CDR3 runs to 13 residues.

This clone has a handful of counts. CDR3 sequence: CASSRAGDPTGELFF. As DNA, the CDR3 is TGCGCCAGCAGCAGGGCAGGGGATCCCACCGGGGAGCTGTTTTTT. The chain carries TRBV5-1 and TRBJ2-2; D is possibly TRBD1 (6 bases). V lost 4 bases and J 4 bases, leaving 14 bases between the germline ends. The CDR3 has 15 residues. Germline V gene lookup returns CDR1 SGHRS and CDR2 YFSETQ.

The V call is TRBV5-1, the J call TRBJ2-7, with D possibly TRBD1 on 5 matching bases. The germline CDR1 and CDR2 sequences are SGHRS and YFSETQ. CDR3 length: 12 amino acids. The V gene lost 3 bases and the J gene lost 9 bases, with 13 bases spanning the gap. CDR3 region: CASSSDQGPQYF. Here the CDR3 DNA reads TGCGCCAGCAGCTCAGACCAGGGCCCGCAGTACTTC. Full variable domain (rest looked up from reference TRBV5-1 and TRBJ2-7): KAGVTQTPRYLIKTRGQQVTLSCSPISGHRSVSWYQQTPGQGLQFLFEYFSETQRNKGNFPGRFSGRQFSNSRSEMNVSTLELGDSALYLCASSSDQGPQYFGPGTRLTVT.

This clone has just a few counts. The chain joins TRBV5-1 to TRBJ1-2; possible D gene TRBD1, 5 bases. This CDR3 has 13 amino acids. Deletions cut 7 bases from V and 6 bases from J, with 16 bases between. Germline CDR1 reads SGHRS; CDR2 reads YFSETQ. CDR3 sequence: CASGRDGQDGYTF. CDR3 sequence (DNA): TGCGCCAGCGGCCGGGACGGCCAGGATGGCTACACCTTC. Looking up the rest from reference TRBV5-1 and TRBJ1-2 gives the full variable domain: KAGVTQTPRYLIKTRGQQVTLSCSPISGHRSVSWYQQTPGQGLQFLFEYFSETQRNKGNFPGRFSGRQFSNSRSEMNVSTLELGDSALYLCASGRDGQDGYTFGSGTRLTVV.

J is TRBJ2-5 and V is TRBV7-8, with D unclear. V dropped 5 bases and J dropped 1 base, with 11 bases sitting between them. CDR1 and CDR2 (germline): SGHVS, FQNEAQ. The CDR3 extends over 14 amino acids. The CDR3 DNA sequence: TGTGCCAGCAGCCCCCGGCGTAGCCAAGAGACCCAGTACTTC. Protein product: CASSPRRSQETQYF.

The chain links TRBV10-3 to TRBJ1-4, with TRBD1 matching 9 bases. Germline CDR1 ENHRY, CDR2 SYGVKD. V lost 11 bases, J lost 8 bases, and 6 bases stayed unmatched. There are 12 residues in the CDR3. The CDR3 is CASQGAEEKLFF. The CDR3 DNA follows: TGTGCCTCACAGGGGGCTGAAGAAAAACTGTTTTTT.